These T cell receptor beta chains were read from a single sample in a study of OX40 agonist ivuxolimab in advanced cancers. TCRdb's table, derived via immunoSEQ multiplex PCR, lists solely in-frame clones and lacks some. The repertoire consists of 65,000 to 90,000 clones, with 88% occurring once and the leading ten covering about 0.72%. The sample consisted of CD4+ or CD8+ T cells sorted from blood, taken in a trial of the OX40 agonist ivuxolimab. The receptors come from an adult with an advanced solid tumor such as melanoma, head and neck, liver or kidney cancer. Both conserved end residues are part of each CDR3. D genes are given only for firm matches. The size field is filled for only some rows; it gives once, few, many or a size class.

. TRBJ2-1 TRBD2 TRBV27 20 CASSLYGTSGHKGRGNEQFF TGTGCCAGCAGTTTATACGGGACTAGCGGGCACAAAGGGAGGGGCAATGAGCAGTTCTTC
. TRBJ2-5 . TRBV28 11 CATRHEETQYF TGTGCCACCAGACACGAAGAGACCCAGTACTTC
. TRBJ2-3 TRBD2 TRBV2 16 CASRLDLAGGVDTQYF TGTGCCAGCAGACTTGACCTAGCGGGAGGTGTAGATACGCAGTATTTT
. TRBJ2-1 . TRBV6-5 11 CASSSSNEQFF TGTGCCAGCAGTTCTAGCAATGAGCAGTTCTTC
. TRBJ2-7 TRBD1 TRBV28 13 CASRTGGSYEQYF TGTGCCAGCAGGACAGGGGGCTCCTACGAGCAGTACTTC
. TRBJ1-1 . TRBV11-2 17 CASRRIGGQRRNTEAFF TGTGCCAGCAGAAGAATCGGAGGACAGCGAAGGAACACTGAAGCTTTCTTT
. TRBJ2-5 TRBD1 TRBV25-1 15 CASSGGQGGRETQYF TGTGCCAGCAGTGGAGGACAGGGAGGTCGAGAGACCCAGTACTTC
. TRBJ2-3 . TRBV5-1 15 CASSLRQGGTDTQYF TGCGCCAGCAGCTTGCGTCAGGGGGGGACAGATACGCAGTATTTT
. TRBJ2-5 TRBD1 TRBV5-1 18 CASSFYPGTETYQETQYF TGCGCCAGCAGCTTTTACCCCGGGACAGAAACGTACCAAGAGACCCAGTACTTC
. TRBJ1-1 . TRBV4-3 14 CASSLTGLNTEAFF TGCGCCAGCAGCCTTACGGGACTGAACACTGAAGCTTTCTTT
. TRBJ2-7 TRBD1 TRBV6-5 13 CASSLGQGYEQYF TGTGCCAGCAGCCTCGGACAGGGCTACGAGCAGTACTTC
. TRBJ1-4 . TRBV5-6 16 CASSLDTGITNEKLFF TGTGCCAGCAGCTTAGATACAGGGATAACTAATGAAAAACTGTTTTTT
. TRBJ1-1 . TRBV6-5 12 CASSRQPGLAFF TGTGCCAGCAGCCGTCAGCCAGGTTTAGCTTTCTTT
. TRBJ2-7 TRBD2 TRBV18 16 CASSPPEAGGQYEQYF TGTGCCAGCTCACCACCGGAGGCGGGAGGGCAATACGAGCAGTACTTC
. TRBJ2-3 . TRBV11-3 13 CASSLTSWTAQYF TGTGCCAGCAGCTTAACTTCTTGGACGGCGCAGTATTTT
. TRBJ2-5 . TRBV11-3 17 CASSVQGLEPPRIAQYF TGTGCCAGCAGCGTACAGGGCCTAGAGCCCCCCCGTATTGCCCAGTACTTC
. TRBJ2-5 . TRBV5-1 14 CASSLTPSGETQYF TGCGCCAGCAGCCTAACACCGAGTGGGGAGACCCAGTACTTC
. TRBJ1-1 . TRBV7-9 11 CASSFKAEAFF TGTGCCAGCAGCTTCAAAGCCGAAGCTTTCTTT
. TRBJ2-1 TRBD1 TRBV2 14 CASRMDRVSNEQFF TGTGCCAGCAGGATGGACAGGGTCTCTAATGAGCAGTTCTTC
. TRBJ2-1 TRBD2 TRBV11-2 16 CASSPRLAGGWDEQFF TGTGCCAGCAGCCCGCGACTAGCGGGAGGATGGGATGAGCAGTTCTTC
. TRBJ2-2 TRBD2 TRBV5-1 15 CASRGGLAQTGELFF TGCGCCAGCAGGGGGGGACTAGCGCAAACCGGGGAGCTGTTTTTT
. TRBJ2-7 . TRBV7-3 14 CASSQSGSSYEQYF TGTGCCAGCAGCCAATCGGGCAGCTCCTACGAGCAGTACTTC
. TRBJ2-5 TRBD1 TRBV7-7 13 CASSWDREETQYF TGTGCTAGCAGTTGGGACAGGGAAGAGACCCAGTACTTC
. TRBJ2-7 . TRBV7-9 12 CASSPPSYEQYF TGTGCCAGCAGCCCGCCGTCCTACGAGCAGTACTTC
once TRBJ2-2 . TRBV14 17 CASSQPQGGTNTGELFF TGTGCCAGCAGCCAACCACAGGGTGGGACGAACACCGGGGAGCTGTTTTTT
. TRBJ1-1 . TRBV6-5 15 CASSYSVRSNTEAFF TGTGCCAGCAGTTACTCTGTCAGATCGAACACTGAAGCTTTCTTT
. TRBJ1-2 TRBD1 TRBV29-1 16 CSANLGRGQDHYGYTF TGCAGCGCGAACTTGGGGAGGGGACAGGACCACTATGGCTACACCTTC
. TRBJ2-4 . TRBV5-4 16 CASSPKPTGTVNIQYF TGTGCCAGCAGCCCAAAACCAACAGGGACGGTTAACATTCAGTACTTC
. TRBJ2-1 . TRBV7-9 17 CASSLGAIALPGGEQFF TGTGCCAGCAGCTTAGGTGCTATCGCCTTACCTGGGGGTGAGCAGTTCTTC
. TRBJ2-5 . TRBV19 13 CATSKRQKETQYF TGTGCCACTTCTAAACGGCAAAAAGAGACCCAGTACTTC
. TRBJ1-1 . TRBV20-1 11 CSAGMNTEAFF TGCAGTGCAGGGATGAACACTGAAGCTTTCTTT
. TRBJ1-1 . TRBV5-1 13 CASSLAVNTEAFF TGCGCCAGCAGCTTGGCTGTGAACACTGAAGCTTTCTTT
. TRBJ2-3 TRBD2 TRBV9 16 CASSVGLAGTTDTQYF TGTGCCAGCAGCGTCGGACTAGCGGGAACCACAGATACGCAGTATTTT
. TRBJ2-5 . TRBV5-1 12 CASRGSGETQYF TGCGCCAGCCGGGGGTCGGGGGAGACCCAGTACTTC
. TRBJ2-3 . TRBV5-1 12 CASSLNTDTQYF TGCGCCAGCAGCCTGAACACAGATACGCAGTATTTT
. TRBJ2-2 . TRBV6-5 16 CASSYVPGRRTGELFF TGTGCCAGCAGTTACGTTCCGGGACGACGCACCGGGGAGCTGTTTTTT
. TRBJ2-3 . TRBV18 12 CASAPGSDTQYF TGTGCCAGCGCTCCAGGGTCGGATACGCAGTATTTT
. TRBJ1-4 . TRBV2 12 CASSRSNEKLFF TGTGCCAGCAGCAGGTCTAATGAAAAACTGTTTTTT
few TRBJ2-1 TRBD1 TRBV5-6 17 CASSLRSFGRQGYEQFF TGTGCCAGCAGCTTGCGGTCTTTCGGCAGACAGGGTTATGAGCAGTTCTTC
. TRBJ2-3 TRBD1 TRBV18 17 CASSPRWWTGDTDTQYF TGTGCCAGCTCACCCCGGTGGTGGACAGGGGATACAGATACGCAGTATTTT
. TRBJ2-3 TRBD2 TRBV27 17 CASSPGLAGDRTDTQYF TGTGCCAGCAGTCCCGGACTAGCGGGAGACCGCACAGATACGCAGTATTTT
once TRBJ2-7 . TRBV10-2 13 CASRAGTSYEQYF TGCGCCAGCAGAGCCGGGACATCCTACGAGCAGTACTTC
many TRBJ2-1 . TRBV6-5 14 CASSYSRFYNEQFF TGTGCCAGCAGTTACTCGAGATTCTACAATGAGCAGTTCTTC
. TRBJ2-5 . TRBV9 14 CASSPGHAQETQYF TGTGCCAGCAGCCCCGGACACGCCCAAGAGACCCAGTACTTC
. TRBJ2-7 . TRBV6-5 14 CASSYGQGTYEQYF TGTGCCAGCAGTTACGGCCAGGGGACCTACGAGCAGTACTTC
. TRBJ2-7 TRBD1 TRBV5-1 15 CASSYPGQGSYEQYF TGCGCCAGCAGCTACCCGGGACAGGGGTCCTACGAGCAGTACTTC
. TRBJ2-1 . TRBV5-6 16 CASSLGSQVIYNEQFF TGTGCCAGCAGCTTGGGGTCACAGGTGATCTACAATGAGCAGTTCTTC
medium-sized TRBJ2-7 . TRBV21-1 14 CARVSGTSGPEQYF TGTGCCAGAGTCTCCGGGACTAGCGGGCCTGAGCAGTACTTC
. TRBJ1-1 TRBD1 TRBV29-1 14 CSVEYRDRGTEAFF TGCAGCGTTGAATACCGGGACAGGGGGACTGAAGCTTTCTTT
. TRBJ2-2 TRBD2 TRBV5-1 16 CASSATSVTNTGELFF TGCGCCAGCAGTGCGACTAGCGTGACGAACACCGGGGAGCTGTTTTTT
. TRBJ2-2 . TRBV19 15 CASKEQGRVTGELFF TGTGCCAGTAAAGAACAGGGGAGGGTGACCGGGGAGCTGTTTTTT
few TRBJ1-6 . TRBV27 13 CASSPRGYSPLHF TGTGCCAGCAGTCCACGGGGTTATTCACCCCTCCACTTT
. TRBJ2-5 TRBD2 TRBV7-3 16 CASSFGGSGSQETQYF TGTGCCAGCAGCTTCGGGGGGAGCGGGTCCCAAGAGACCCAGTACTTC